Below, one T cell receptor (beta chain) is given with its context. TCRdb keeps only in-frame clones here, not all; method: immunoSEQ multiplex PCR. The sample includes around 83,000 clones, around 82% of them seen just once. Germline CDR1 reads SNHLY; CDR2 reads FYNNEI. The trim removed 3 bases at V and 6 bases at J, leaving 4 bases unmatched. CDR3 size: 15 residues. This sample was taken from a study of T cells in localized non-small cell lung cancer. This sequence was found in a man aged 35-75 years with stage II squamous cell lung carcinoma. This chain joins TRBV2 and TRBJ1-6; 8 bases align to TRBD1. The starting material was PBMCs, obtained before any cancer treatment. CDR3 in amino acids: CASSEGQGANSPLHF. CDR3 DNA: TGTGCCAGCAGTGAGGGTCAGGGGGCTAATTCACCCCTCCACTTT.